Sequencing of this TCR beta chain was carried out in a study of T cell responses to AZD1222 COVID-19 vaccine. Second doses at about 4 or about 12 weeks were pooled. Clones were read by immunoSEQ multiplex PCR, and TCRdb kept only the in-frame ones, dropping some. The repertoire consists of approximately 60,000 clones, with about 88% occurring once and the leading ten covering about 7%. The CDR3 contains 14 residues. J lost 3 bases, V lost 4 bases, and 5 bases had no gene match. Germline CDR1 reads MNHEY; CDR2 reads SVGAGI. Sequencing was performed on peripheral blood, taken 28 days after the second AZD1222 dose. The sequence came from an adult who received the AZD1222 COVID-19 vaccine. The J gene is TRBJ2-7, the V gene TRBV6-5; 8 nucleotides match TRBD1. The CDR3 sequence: CASSSGQGFYEQYF. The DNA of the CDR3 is TGTGCCAGCAGTTCAGGACAGGGATTCTACGAGCAGTACTTC.